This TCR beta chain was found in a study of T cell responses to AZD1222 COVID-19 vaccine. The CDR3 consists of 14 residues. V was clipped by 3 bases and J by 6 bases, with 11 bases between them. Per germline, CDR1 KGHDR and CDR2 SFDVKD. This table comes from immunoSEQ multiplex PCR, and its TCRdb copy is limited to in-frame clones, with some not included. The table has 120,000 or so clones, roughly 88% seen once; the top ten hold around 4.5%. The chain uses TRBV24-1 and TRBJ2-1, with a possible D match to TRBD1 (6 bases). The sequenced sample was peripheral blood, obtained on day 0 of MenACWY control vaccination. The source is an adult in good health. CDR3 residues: CATSDPGTSNEQFF. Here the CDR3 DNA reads TGTGCCACCAGTGATCCCGGGACATCCAATGAGCAGTTCTTC.